What follows are 12 T cell receptor beta chains derived from one specimen sequenced in a study of cytomegalovirus exposure and HLA in healthy donors. PCR amplification relied on 60 Vbeta primers (plus 13 Jbeta primers). Assay used: immunoSEQ multiplex PCR; TCRdb lists only in-frame clones, some missing. The sample gives fewer than 250,000 clones, about 81% of which show up once; roughly 6% is in the top ten. Sequenced input: PBMCs. The receptor source for this set is a man in his forties in good health and CMV-seropositive.

This chain joins TRBV18 and TRBJ2-3; D gene ambiguous. The CDR3 spans 12 residues. From germline, CDR1 is KGHSH and CDR2 LQKENI. With 3 bases removed from V and 4 bases from J, the gap between germline ends came to 5 bases. CDR3 in DNA: TGTGCCAGCTCACCTTCCGCAGATACGCAGTATTTT. Residues: CASSPSADTQYF.

The chain recombines TRBV29-1 with TRBJ2-5; TRBD1 might be the D (8 bases). Trimming shortened V by 6 bases and J by 3 bases, and 17 bases separated the two germline ends. Looked up from germline, CDR1 is SQVTM and CDR2 is ANQGSEA. This CDR3 is 14 amino acids long. CDR3 sequence: CSVYRGGTKETQYF. The CDR3, as DNA: TGCAGCGTCTACAGGGGGGGGACCAAAGAGACCCAGTACTTC.

This chain links TRBV7-3 with TRBJ2-2; D unclear. The CDR3 is 12 residues long. The V end lost 3 bases, the J end lost 4 bases, and 3 bases lay between the germline ends. Per germline, CDR1 SGHTA and CDR2 FQGTGA. This chain's CDR3 is CASSFGTGELFF. CDR3 sequence (DNA): TGTGCCAGCAGCTTCGGCACCGGGGAGCTGTTTTTT.

This rearrangement joins TRBV7-9 to TRBJ2-3, with 7 bases fitting TRBD2. With V trimmed by 5 bases and J by 4 bases, 6 bases remained unmatched. Germline loops: CDR1 SEHNR, CDR2 FQNEAQ (reference sequence). This CDR3 spans 14 amino acids. CDR3 sequence (DNA): TGTGCCAGCAGCGCGGGAGCTGGCGCAGATACGCAGTATTTT. Translated, it gives CASSAGAGADTQYF.

The rearrangement links TRBV6-5 to TRBJ2-2; no reliable D call. This CDR3 region has 12 residues. Trimming took 7 bases from V and 1 from J, leaving 4 bases between them. Per the germline V gene, CDR1 is MNHEY and CDR2 is SVGAGI. The CDR3 coding sequence is TGTGCCAGCAACGGGAACACCGGGGAGCTGTTTTTT. This codes for CASNGNTGELFF.

This chain joins TRBV5-6 and TRBJ2-5; maybe TRBD2 (5 bases). The germline CDR1 and CDR2 sequences are SGHDT and YYEEEE. The V end was cut by 9 bases, the J end by 2 bases, with 17 bases between. CDR3 size: 14 residues. The CDR3: CATGKDGKQETQYF. For the CDR3, the DNA is TGTGCCACCGGAAAGGACGGGAAACAAGAGACCCAGTACTTC.

The chain links TRBV2 to TRBJ1-5; D remains unclear. Germline lookup yields CDR1 SNHLY and CDR2 FYNNEI. This CDR3 is 15 amino acids long. Between the trimmed V and J ends, which lost 1 base and 3 bases, there was a span of 10 bases. The CDR3, as DNA: TGTGCCAGCAGTGAAGTCGGGTCGTACAATCAGCCCCAGCATTTT. Translation: CASSEVGSYNQPQHF. Supplemented by reference TRBV2 and TRBJ1-5, the full variable domain reads EPEVTQTPSHQVTQMGQEVILRCVPISNHLYFYWYRQILGQKVEFLVSFYNNEISEKSEIFDDQFSVERPDGSNFTLKIRSTKLEDSAMYFCASSEVGSYNQPQHFGDGTRLSIL.

The chain links TRBV19 to TRBJ2-3, with D possibly TRBD2 on 5 matching bases. The CDR3 extends over 15 amino acids. Trimming pared 1 base from V and 2 bases from J, leaving 10 bases between. The germline V gene encodes CDR1 LNHDA and CDR2 SQIVND (reference sequence). The CDR3 sequence: CASSIGEGLTDTQYF. In nucleotides, the CDR3 is TGTGCCAGTAGTATAGGCGAGGGCCTCACAGATACGCAGTATTTT.

The chain is built from TRBV6-1 and TRBJ2-5, with 10 bases that match TRBD1. The tail of the sequence fits TRBJ2-7 better, so the J call may be wrong. The germline CDR1 and CDR2 sequences are MNHNS and SASEGT. There are 14 residues in the CDR3. The CDR3 reads CASSERDRGYEQYF. The CDR3 DNA sequence: TGTGCCAGCAGTGAACGGGACAGGGGCTACGAGCAGTACTTC.

This chain joins TRBV9 and TRBJ2-5; D remains ambiguous. Germline values: CDR1 SGDLS, CDR2 YYNGEE. The CDR3 has 13 residues. Deletions cut 1 base from V and 2 bases from J, with 6 bases between. CDR3 in amino acids: CASSVSQQETQYF. CDR3 DNA: TGTGCCAGCAGCGTATCACAGCAAGAGACCCAGTACTTC.

This chain links TRBV21-1 with TRBJ2-7; the table gives TRBD2 as D, unverified against the DNA. TRBV21-1 is a listed pseudogene. This CDR3 is 13 amino acids long. CDR3 DNA sequence: TGTGCCAGCAGCCTACCTGTGGAGTACGAGCAGTACGTC. Translated, it gives CASSLPVEYEQYV.

The chain links TRBV28 to TRBJ2-4; the match to TRBD1 covers 7 bases. Germline V gene sequence: CDR1 MDHEN, CDR2 SYDVKM. The CDR3 loop spans 15 amino acids. With V trimmed by 4 bases and J by 2 bases, 5 bases remained unmatched. The CDR3: CASSSNRGTKNIQYF. In DNA form, the CDR3 reads TGTGCCAGCAGTTCGAACAGGGGTACCAAAAACATTCAGTACTTC.